This TCR beta chain was captured in a study of cytomegalovirus exposure and HLA in healthy donors. Study-wide results and caveats: What was likely a sequencing artifact was a cluster of highly shared sequence variants. A later analysis linked 15,000 to 20,000 TCR beta sequences to HLA alleles at 0.05 false discovery rate. An analysis that came later showed most CMV-associated TCR beta chains appearing HLA-restricted. Several of the most significant clusters were apparently associated with common viral pathogens in a later analysis.

Turning to this clone: Its antigen remains unidentified.

Use of 60 Vbeta and 13 Jbeta primers characterized the PCR. Profiled with immunoSEQ multiplex PCR; TCRdb holds only in-frame clones, not every one. The sample consists of tens of thousands of clones, around three fifths of them appearing once. This CDR3 is built from 17 residues. J was trimmed by 4 bases and V by 1 base; bases with no gene match: 14. Germline V gene lookup returns CDR1 SQVTM and CDR2 ANQGSEA. Material for sequencing was PBMCs. The source of this sequence is a woman aged 40 to 50 in good health and CMV-seropositive. The V gene is TRBV29-1, the J gene TRBJ1-2; 8 bases match TRBD1. CDR3 loop: CSVEAMSGEDRGYGYTF. The CDR3 coding sequence is TGCAGCGTTGAAGCCATGAGTGGAGAAGACAGGGGCTATGGCTACACCTTC.